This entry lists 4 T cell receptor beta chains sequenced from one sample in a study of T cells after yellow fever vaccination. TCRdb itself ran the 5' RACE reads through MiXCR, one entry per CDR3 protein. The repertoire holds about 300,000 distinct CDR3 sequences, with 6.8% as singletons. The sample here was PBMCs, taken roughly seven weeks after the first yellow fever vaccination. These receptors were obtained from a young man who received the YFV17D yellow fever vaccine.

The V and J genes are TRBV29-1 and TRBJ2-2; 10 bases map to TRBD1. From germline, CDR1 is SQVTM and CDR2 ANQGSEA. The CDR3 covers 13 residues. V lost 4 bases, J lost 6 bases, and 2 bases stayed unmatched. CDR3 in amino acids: CSVAGTGAGELFF. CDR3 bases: TGCAGCGTTGCGGGGACAGGGGCCGGGGAGCTGTTTTTT.

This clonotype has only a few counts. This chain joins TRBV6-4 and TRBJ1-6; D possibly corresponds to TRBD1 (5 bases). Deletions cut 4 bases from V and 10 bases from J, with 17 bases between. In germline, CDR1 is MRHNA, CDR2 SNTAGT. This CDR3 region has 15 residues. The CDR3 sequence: CASSASSGGRSPLHF. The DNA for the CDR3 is TGTGCCAGCAGTGCCTCTTCGGGGGGTCGATCACCCCTCCACTTT.

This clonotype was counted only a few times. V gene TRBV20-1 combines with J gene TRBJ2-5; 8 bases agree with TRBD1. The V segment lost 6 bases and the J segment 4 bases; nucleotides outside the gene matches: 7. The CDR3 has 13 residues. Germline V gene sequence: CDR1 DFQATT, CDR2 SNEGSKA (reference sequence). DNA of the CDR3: TGCAGTGCCCAGGGGGCAGGGGCAGAGACCCAGTACTTC. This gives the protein CSAQGAGAETQYF.

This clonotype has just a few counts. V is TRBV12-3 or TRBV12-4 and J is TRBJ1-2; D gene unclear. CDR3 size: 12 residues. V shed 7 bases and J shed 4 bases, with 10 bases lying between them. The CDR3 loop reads CASTSDPYGYTF. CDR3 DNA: TGTGCCAGCACCTCGGATCCCTATGGCTACACCTTC.